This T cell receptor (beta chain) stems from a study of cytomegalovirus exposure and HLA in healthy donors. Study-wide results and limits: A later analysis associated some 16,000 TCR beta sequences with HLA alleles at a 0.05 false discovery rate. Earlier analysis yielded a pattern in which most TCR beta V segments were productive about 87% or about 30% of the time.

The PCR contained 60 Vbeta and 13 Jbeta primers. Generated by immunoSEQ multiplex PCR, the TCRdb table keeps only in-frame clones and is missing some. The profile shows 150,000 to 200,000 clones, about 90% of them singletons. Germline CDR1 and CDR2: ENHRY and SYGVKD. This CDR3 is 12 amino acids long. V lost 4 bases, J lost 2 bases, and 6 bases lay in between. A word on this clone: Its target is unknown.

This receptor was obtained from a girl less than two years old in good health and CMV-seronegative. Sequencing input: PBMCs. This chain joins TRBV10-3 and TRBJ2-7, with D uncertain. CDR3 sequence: CAISAVAYEQYF. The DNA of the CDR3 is TGTGCCATCAGTGCGGTAGCCTACGAGCAGTACTTC.